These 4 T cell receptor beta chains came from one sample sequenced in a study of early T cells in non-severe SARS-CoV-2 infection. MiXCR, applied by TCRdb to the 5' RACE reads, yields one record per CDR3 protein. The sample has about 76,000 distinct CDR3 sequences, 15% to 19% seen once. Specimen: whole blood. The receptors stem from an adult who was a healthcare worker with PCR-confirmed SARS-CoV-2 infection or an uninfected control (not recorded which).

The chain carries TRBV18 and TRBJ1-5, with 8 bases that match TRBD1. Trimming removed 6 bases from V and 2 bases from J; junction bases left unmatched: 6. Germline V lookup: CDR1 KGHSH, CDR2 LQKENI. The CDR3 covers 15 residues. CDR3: CASSAGGAGNQPQHF. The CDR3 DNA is TGTGCCAGCTCCGCAGGGGGCGCGGGCAATCAGCCCCAGCATTTT.

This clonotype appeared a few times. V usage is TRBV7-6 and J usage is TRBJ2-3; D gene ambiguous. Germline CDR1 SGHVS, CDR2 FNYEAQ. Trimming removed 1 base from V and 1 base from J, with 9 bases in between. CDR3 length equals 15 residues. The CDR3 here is CASSLVARGTDTQYF. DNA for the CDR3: TGTGCCAGCAGCTTAGTGGCAAGGGGCACAGATACGCAGTATTTT.

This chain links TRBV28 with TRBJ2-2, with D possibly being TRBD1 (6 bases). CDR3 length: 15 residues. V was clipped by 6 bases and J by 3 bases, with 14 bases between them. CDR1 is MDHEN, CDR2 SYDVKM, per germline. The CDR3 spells CASSAPGAYTGELFF. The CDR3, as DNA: TGTGCCAGCAGCGCCCCAGGGGCATACACCGGGGAGCTGTTTTTT.

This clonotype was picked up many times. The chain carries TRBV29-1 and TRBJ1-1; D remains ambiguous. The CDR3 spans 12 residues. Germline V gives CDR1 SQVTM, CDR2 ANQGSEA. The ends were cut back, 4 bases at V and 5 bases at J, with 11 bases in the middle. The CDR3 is CSVGQLLTEAFF. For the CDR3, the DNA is TGCAGCGTTGGTCAACTTCTGACTGAAGCTTTCTTT.